This T cell receptor (beta chain) was identified in a study of T cell responses to AZD1222 COVID-19 vaccine. Study-level background: The analysis combined second doses at about 4 or about 12 weeks.

About this clone: Its matching antigen is unknown.

Study results and caveats: Targets within unmutated variant regions were reportedly found for nearly half of spike-specific TCRs.

Profiled with immunoSEQ multiplex PCR; TCRdb holds only in-frame clones, not every one. The data hold 150,000 to 200,000 clones, with 92% observed a single time. Here the sequenced sample was peripheral blood, taken on day 0 of AZD1222 vaccination. This TCR derives from an adult in good health.

CDR3 bases: TGTGCCAGCAGTTCTCAGAGCCTCGGCGGGCTACACGAGCAGTACTTC. Translation gives CASSSQSLGGLHEQYF. The chain has TRBV13 and TRBJ2-7; possible D gene TRBD2, 5 bases. Germline values: CDR1 PRHDT, CDR2 FYEKMQ (reference sequence). Trimming took off 6 bases at V and 5 bases at J, with 23 bases between the two ends. The CDR3 sequence is 16 residues long.